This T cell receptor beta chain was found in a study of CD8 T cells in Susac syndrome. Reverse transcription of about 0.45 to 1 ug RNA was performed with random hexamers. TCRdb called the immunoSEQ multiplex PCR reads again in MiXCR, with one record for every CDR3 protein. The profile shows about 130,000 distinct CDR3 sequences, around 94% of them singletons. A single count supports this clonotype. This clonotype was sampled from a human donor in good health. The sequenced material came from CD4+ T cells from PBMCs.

CDR3 sequence reads: CASSSQTGAEQYF. CDR3 coding DNA: TGTGCCAGCAGCTCCCAGACAGGAGCCGAGCAGTACTTC. This chain connects TRBV7-2 to TRBJ2-7; weak D call: TRBD1 (6 bases). Trimming stripped 4 bases from V and 6 bases from J, with 13 bases between. The CDR3 contains 13 residues. Germline V gives CDR1 SGHTA, CDR2 FQGNSA.